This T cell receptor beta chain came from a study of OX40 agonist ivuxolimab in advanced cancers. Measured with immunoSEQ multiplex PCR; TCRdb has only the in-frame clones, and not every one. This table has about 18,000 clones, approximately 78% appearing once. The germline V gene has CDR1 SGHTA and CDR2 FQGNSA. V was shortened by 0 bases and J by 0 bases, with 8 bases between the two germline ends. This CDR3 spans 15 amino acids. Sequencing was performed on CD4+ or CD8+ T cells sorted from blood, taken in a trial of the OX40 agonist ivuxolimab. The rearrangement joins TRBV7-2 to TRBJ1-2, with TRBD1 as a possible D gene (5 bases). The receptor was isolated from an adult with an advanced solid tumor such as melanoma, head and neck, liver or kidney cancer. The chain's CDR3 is CASSLAPGPNYGYTF. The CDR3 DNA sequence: TGTGCCAGCAGCTTAGCGCCGGGACCTAACTATGGCTACACCTTC. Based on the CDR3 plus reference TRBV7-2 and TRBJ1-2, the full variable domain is GAGVSQSPSNKVTEKGKDVELRCDPISGHTALYWYRQSLGQGLEFLIYFQGNSAPDKSGLPSDRFSAERTGGSVSTLTIQRTQQEDSAVYLCASSLAPGPNYGYTFGSGTRLTVV.